This TCR beta chain appears in the sequencing data of a study of cytomegalovirus exposure and HLA in healthy donors. V was cut by 4 bases and J by 6 bases, with 6 bases left in between. The CDR3 is 11 residues long. In germline, CDR1 is MDHEN, CDR2 SYDVKM. PCR used 60 Vbeta primers and 13 Jbeta primers. Sequencing used immunoSEQ multiplex PCR; TCRdb keeps in-frame clones, though not all of them. The repertoire includes 150,000 to 160,000 clones, about four fifths of them detected once, and approximately 3% sits in the top ten. V and J are TRBV28 and TRBJ1-2; the D is unclear. The receptor's source is a man aged 18-30 years in good health and CMV-seronegative. Sequenced input: PBMCs. The CDR3 coding sequence is TGTGCCAGCAGTTACCAGGATGGCTACACCTTC. Its protein product is CASSYQDGYTF.